These 23 T cell receptor beta chains were sequenced from one sample in a study of human T cells and chemical hapten exposure. Each CDR3 protein gets one entry after TCRdb re-called the RACE reads with MiXCR. The table lists roughly 200,000 distinct CDR3 sequences, around 25% of them singletons. The sample's time point: patch test 3, about 24 weeks after DPC sensitization. Treatment given: therapeutic diphenylcyclopropenone sensitization with weekly scalp DPC. Specimen: whole blood, collected in connection with sensitization to the hapten diphenylcyclopropenone (DPC). These receptors all come from a woman between 40 and 50 years old with alopecia areata. Some clones in this sample may be carry-over from other donors' samples.

This clonotype was found a few times. The chain joins TRBV5-1 to TRBJ2-6; D might be TRBD1 (6 bases). Germline loops: CDR1 SGHRS, CDR2 YFSETQ. Trimming stripped 4 bases from V and 2 bases from J, with 7 bases between. This CDR3 contains 14 residues. The CDR3 spells CASSTGPGANVLTF. For the CDR3, the DNA is TGCGCCAGCAGCACAGGGCCTGGGGCCAACGTCCTGACTTTC.

The chain is built from TRBV28 and TRBJ2-1, with 9 nucleotides matching TRBD2. This CDR3 spans 16 amino acids. Trimming cost V 5 bases and J 3 bases; bases outside gene matches: 8. Germline V gene data show CDR1 as MDHEN and CDR2 as SYDVKM. For the CDR3, the DNA is TGTGCCAGCAGTGGATCCGGGACTAGCAGCTACAATGAGCAGTTCTTC. It encodes CASSGSGTSSYNEQFF.

This chain links TRBV6-2 or TRBV6-3 with TRBJ1-4; 8 nucleotides align to TRBD1. Per germline, CDR1 MNHEY and CDR2 SVGEGT. The CDR3 has 16 amino acids. J gave up 8 bases and V 6 bases, and 14 bases lay outside the gene matches. In DNA form, the CDR3 reads TGTGCCAGCAGCCCCCCATTCAGGGGGCTCGGGGAAAAACTGTTTTTT. Protein: CASSPPFRGLGEKLFF.

This clonotype was seen a few times. The chain employs TRBV28 and TRBJ2-7; 8 bases map to TRBD1. The ends lost 5 bases at V and 9 bases at J; junction bases unmatched: 9. Germline values: CDR1 MDHEN, CDR2 SYDVKM. This CDR3 spans 13 amino acids. CDR3 in DNA: TGTGCCAGCAGTCGGGGACAGGACTGGGCGCAGTACTTC. As protein: CASSRGQDWAQYF.

This clonotype showed up just a few times. The chain recombines TRBV7-2 with TRBJ1-6; D may be TRBD1 (6 bases). CDR1 and CDR2 from the germline V gene are SGHTA and FQGNSA. Trimming took 3 bases from V and 2 from J, leaving 14 bases between them. The CDR3 runs to 17 residues. DNA of the CDR3: TGTGCCAGCAGCTTGAATGGGGGCGGGACCTATAATTCACCCCTCCACTTT. Its protein product is CASSLNGGGTYNSPLHF. Drawing the rest from reference TRBV7-2 and TRBJ1-6, the complete variable domain is GAGVSQSPSNKVTEKGKDVELRCDPISGHTALYWYRQSLGQGLEFLIYFQGNSAPDKSGLPSDRFSAERTGGSVSTLTIQRTQQEDSAVYLCASSLNGGGTYNSPLHFGNGTRLTVT.

This chain uses TRBV7-9 with TRBJ1-5; tentatively, D is TRBD1 (6 bases). Trimming shortened V by 1 base and J by 7 bases, and 8 bases separated the two germline ends. The CDR3 totals 13 residues. Germline lookup yields CDR1 SEHNR and CDR2 FQNEAQ (reference sequence). CDR3 amino acids: CASSLGQEQPQHF. The CDR3 DNA is TGTGCCAGCAGCTTAGGACAGGAGCAGCCCCAGCATTTT.

This clonotype was seen a handful of times. The V call is TRBV4-2, the J call TRBJ2-2, with TRBD2 as a possible D gene (5 bases). Trimming removed 2 bases from V and 6 bases from J, with 13 bases in between. CDR3 length: 15 amino acids. CDR1 is LGHNA and CDR2 is YNFKEQ in the germline V gene. Written as DNA, the CDR3 is TGTGCCAGCAGCCAACACACCGCGGGTTCCGGGGAGCTGTTTTTT. It yields the protein CASSQHTAGSGELFF.

This clonotype was seen a handful of times. The V call is TRBV6-2 or TRBV6-3, the J call TRBJ1-1; unclear D gene. There are 13 residues in the CDR3. CDR1 MNHEY and CDR2 SVGEGT come from the germline V gene. Trimming cost V 11 bases and J 8 bases, with 21 bases left between them. The CDR3 spells CAVGVKAAREAFF. The CDR3 coding sequence is TGTGCCGTCGGGGTAAAGGCGGCAAGGGAAGCTTTCTTT.

The rearrangement joins TRBV6-2 or TRBV6-3 to TRBJ1-1; 9 positions agree with TRBD1. V lost 6 bases and J lost 1; bases outside the gene matches: 3. Germline loops: CDR1 MNHEY, CDR2 SVGEGT. This CDR3 contains 14 residues. CDR3 protein: CASSKGQGNTEAFF. The CDR3 coding sequence is TGTGCCAGCAGCAAGGGACAGGGGAACACTGAAGCTTTCTTT.

This clonotype was found once. The CDR3 reads CASSSTLLEQSYNEQFF. The CDR3, as DNA: TGTGCCAGCAGTTCCACCTTACTAGAGCAATCCTACAATGAGCAGTTCTTC. The chain uses TRBV12-3 or TRBV12-4 and TRBJ2-1, with a possible D match to TRBD2 (5 bases). V lost 4 bases and J 1 base, leaving 17 bases between the germline ends. The CDR3 totals 17 residues.

This clonotype was seen at least ten times. This sequence joins TRBV5-1 and TRBJ2-7, with D maybe TRBD2 (5 bases). V was cut by 0 bases and J by 2 bases, with 6 bases left in between. Germline CDR1 SGHRS, CDR2 YFSETQ. The length of the CDR3 is 13 residues. CDR3 protein: CASSLELAYEQYF. The CDR3 DNA is TGCGCCAGCAGCTTGGAACTAGCCTACGAGCAGTACTTC. The variable domain in full, with the rest retrieved from reference TRBV5-1 and TRBJ2-7, is KAGVTQTPRYLIKTRGQQVTLSCSPISGHRSVSWYQQTPGQGLQFLFEYFSETQRNKGNFPGRFSGRQFSNSRSEMNVSTLELGDSALYLCASSLELAYEQYFGPGTRLTVT.

This clonotype was picked up one time. V and J are TRBV28 and TRBJ1-1, with unresolved D. This CDR3 contains 13 residues. Deletions cut 3 bases from V and 10 bases from J, with 15 bases between. Germline lookup yields CDR1 MDHEN and CDR2 SYDVKM. The CDR3 coding sequence is TGTGCCAGCAGTTTGAGGCAAGACCGAGTAGCTTTCTTT. It translates to CASSLRQDRVAFF. Full variable domain (outside the CDR3, taken from reference TRBV28 and TRBJ1-1): DVKVTQSSRYLVKRTGEKVFLECVQDMDHENMFWYRQDPGLGLRLIYFSYDVKMKEKGDIPEGYSVSREKKERFSLILESASTNQTSMYLCASSLRQDRVAFFGQGTRLTVV.

This clonotype was recorded a few times. V usage is TRBV4-3 and J usage is TRBJ2-7; possibly TRBD2 for D (7 bases). Germline CDR1 is LGHNA and CDR2 is YSLEER. This CDR3 spans 17 amino acids. Trimming left V 1 base short and J 5 bases short, with 21 bases between. CDR3 coding DNA: TGCGCCAGCAGCCAAGTCGGTCGGGGGGCGCGGTCTGACGAGCAGTACTTC. Protein: CASSQVGRGARSDEQYF.

The V and J genes are TRBV29-1 and TRBJ2-1, with 7 bases matching TRBD1. Germline V CDR1 and CDR2: SQVTM, ANQGSEA. CDR3 length: 14 amino acids. The V segment lost 1 base and the J segment 5 bases; nucleotides outside the gene matches: 5. CDR3 bases: TGCAGCGTTGAAGGGTCAAGGGGGCACAATGAGCAGTTCTTC. The encoded protein is CSVEGSRGHNEQFF.

A few counts support this clonotype. The V gene is TRBV12-3 or TRBV12-4, the J gene TRBJ2-7; D remains ambiguous. This CDR3 has 13 amino acids. V lost 3 bases, J lost 3 bases, and 9 bases lay in between. CDR3 protein: CASSFGSHYEQYF. The CDR3 DNA sequence: TGTGCCAGCAGTTTCGGGTCTCACTACGAGCAGTACTTC.

CDR3 DNA: TGCGCCAGCAGCCAAGATGACGCGGGGGGGAACGCAGATACGCAGTATTTT. As protein: CASSQDDAGGNADTQYF. This chain uses TRBV4-1 with TRBJ2-3; 9 positions agree with TRBD2. The J segment lost 4 bases and the V segment lost 0 bases, leaving 8 bases of the junction unmatched. Germline V lookup: CDR1 MGHRA, CDR2 YSYEKL. CDR3 length equals 17 residues.

The sample holds many counts of this clonotype. The V call is TRBV29-1, the J call TRBJ1-2; 10 bases line up with TRBD1. There are 13 residues in the CDR3. The V gene end was trimmed by 5 bases and the J gene end by 5 bases; junction bases not matched to a gene: 5. Germline CDR1 is SQVTM and CDR2 is ANQGSEA. The CDR3 DNA follows: TGCAGCGTTCGACCGGGACAGGGGTATGGCTACACCTTC. Translation: CSVRPGQGYGYTF.

The V call is TRBV29-1, the J call TRBJ1-2, with D unclear. The germline CDR1 and CDR2 sequences are SQVTM and ANQGSEA. The CDR3 totals 12 residues. V dropped 4 bases and J dropped 2 bases, with 8 bases sitting between them. CDR3 residues: CSVVHGNYGYTF. CDR3 nucleotides: TGCAGCGTTGTTCACGGGAACTATGGCTACACCTTC.

This clonotype has just a few counts. V and J are TRBV20-1 and TRBJ1-5, with a tentative D call TRBD1 (6 bases). The CDR3 is made up of 13 amino acids. The V gene lost 5 bases and the J gene lost 5 bases, with 13 bases spanning the gap. Germline V gene lookup returns CDR1 DFQATT and CDR2 SNEGSKA (reference sequence). As DNA, the CDR3 is TGCAGTGCTTCCGGGACAAATTATCAGCCCCAGCATTTT. Amino acid sequence: CSASGTNYQPQHF.

This clonotype was observed a handful of times. This rearrangement joins TRBV7-9 to TRBJ1-1; 9 positions match TRBD1. The J segment lost 10 bases and the V segment lost 3 bases, leaving 6 bases of the junction unmatched. CDR3 length: 13 amino acids. Germline CDR1 is SEHNR and CDR2 is FQNEAQ (reference sequence). The CDR3 reads CASSFVTGGAAFF. CDR3 DNA: TGTGCCAGCAGCTTCGTGACAGGGGGGGCAGCTTTCTTT.

This clonotype was picked up one time. The chain joins TRBV12-3 or TRBV12-4 to TRBJ2-7, with D tentatively TRBD1 or TRBD2 (6 bases each). The CDR3 runs 15 residues. Between the trimmed V and J ends, which lost 6 bases and 4 bases, there was a span of 19 bases. CDR3 DNA: TGTGCCAGCAGCCCAGTAGGGGGACTTTCATACGAGCAGTACTTC. It encodes CASSPVGGLSYEQYF.

The chain employs TRBV29-1 and TRBJ2-1, with 10 bases that match TRBD2. V shed 3 bases and J 5 bases; nucleotides not matched to a gene: 7. Germline CDR1 is SQVTM and CDR2 is ANQGSEA. The CDR3 spans 15 residues. This CDR3 is CSVDFGLAAHNEQFF. The CDR3, as DNA: TGCAGCGTTGACTTCGGACTAGCGGCACACAATGAGCAGTTCTTC.

In this sample, this clonotype turned up a few times. The V gene is TRBV4-2, the J gene TRBJ1-1, with D possibly being TRBD1 (5 bases). V lost 2 bases and J lost 5, with 15 bases in between. This CDR3 has 15 residues. Germline V gene lookup returns CDR1 LGHNA and CDR2 YNFKEQ. The CDR3 spells CASSQPWRGDTEAFF. The CDR3 nucleotides read TGTGCCAGCAGCCAACCCTGGAGAGGGGATACTGAAGCTTTCTTT.